These 10 T cell receptor beta chains came from one sample sequenced in a study of graft-versus-host responses after intestinal transplantation. Their specific antigens are unknown. Sequencing was performed with immunoSEQ multiplex PCR; in TCRdb, only in-frame clones are kept and a portion is missing. The table includes 65,000 to 90,000 clones, just under 95% detected once. The sample here was unstimulated CD8+ T cells sorted from spleen or lymph node cells, taken before transplant. Receptors originate from a human donor who was the organ donor for an intestinal transplant.

The chain combines TRBV11-3 with TRBJ2-5, with TRBD2 matching 9 bases. Germline V gene sequence: CDR1 SGHNT, CDR2 YENEEA. The V and J ends lost 7 bases and 4 bases, in that order; junction bases with no gene match: 10. The CDR3 sequence is 15 residues long. The CDR3 region has the DNA TGTGCCAGCATCCAGCTTAGAGCGGGGGGAGAGACCCAGTACTTC. It encodes CASIQLRAGGETQYF.

The chain links TRBV5-4 to TRBJ1-2; no definite D call. The CDR3 covers 13 residues. Trimming removed 9 bases from V and 4 bases from J, with 16 bases in between. Germline assignment: CDR1 SGHNT and CDR2 YYREEE (reference sequence). This CDR3 reads CAISTDLGYGYTF. CDR3 nucleotide sequence: TGTGCCATCTCGACTGATCTGGGCTATGGCTACACCTTC.

On this clone: A junction boundary mismatches the germline segment, possibly from a read error. The chain joins TRBV13 to TRBJ2-2; weak D call: TRBD2 (6 bases). Germline CDR1 reads PRHDT; CDR2 reads FYEKMQ (reference sequence). CDR3 size: 17 residues. DNA of the CDR3: TGTGCCAGCAGCTTTACGGGACTGAGACGGGGCACCGGGGAGCCGTTTTTT. Translated: CASSFTGLRRGTGEPFF.

The chain recombines TRBV30 with TRBJ1-2; D is unresolved. This CDR3 contains 13 residues. The V gene's germline CDR1 is GTSNPN and CDR2 SVGIG (reference sequence). Trimming pared 2 bases from V and 7 bases from J, leaving 14 bases between. The CDR3 bases are TGTGCCTGGAGTCTCACCCGGGGTTTTGGCTACACCTTC. It yields the protein CAWSLTRGFGYTF.

J is TRBJ1-2 and V is TRBV9, with 8 bases matching TRBD1. Germline values: CDR1 SGDLS, CDR2 YYNGEE. There are 18 residues in the CDR3. J was trimmed by 3 bases and V by 3 bases; bases with no gene match: 16. The CDR3 reads CASSDGADRARRDYGYTF. CDR3 coding DNA: TGTGCCAGCAGCGACGGAGCGGACAGGGCCCGTCGGGACTATGGCTACACCTTC.

The chain employs TRBV5-4 and TRBJ2-1, with D perhaps TRBD1 (5 bases). V gave up 3 bases and J gave up 7 bases, with 20 bases separating them. The CDR3 covers 16 residues. Germline assignment: CDR1 SGHNT and CDR2 YYREEE (reference sequence). CDR3 residues: CASSSFTGVVLNEQFF. CDR3 nucleotide sequence: TGTGCCAGCAGCTCCTTTACAGGCGTAGTGTTGAATGAGCAGTTCTTC. The full variable domain, with the rest looked up from reference TRBV5-4 and TRBJ2-1, is ETGVTQSPTHLIKTRGQQVTLRCSSQSGHNTVSWYQQALGQGPQFIFQYYREEENGRGNFPPRFSGLQFPNYSSELNVNALELDDSALYLCASSSFTGVVLNEQFFGPGTRLTVL.

This chain connects TRBV11-2 to TRBJ2-3, with TRBD2 as a possible D gene (5 bases). The CDR3 extends over 14 amino acids. Trimming pared 4 bases from V and 0 bases from J, leaving 8 bases between. Germline loops: CDR1 SGHAT, CDR2 FQNNGV. CDR3 sequence (DNA): TGTGCCAGCAGCTCGGGGTCTAGCACAGATACGCAGTATTTT. Translating gives CASSSGSSTDTQYF.

The chain links TRBV7-8 to TRBJ1-5; no definite D call. V shed 5 bases and J shed 1 base, with 9 bases lying between them. From germline, CDR1 is SGHVS and CDR2 FQNEAQ. The CDR3 is made up of 14 amino acids. CDR3 nucleotides: TGTGCCAGCAGCGGGCAGTCCAGCAATCAGCCCCAGCATTTT. Protein: CASSGQSSNQPQHF.

Note on this clone: Sequence at one end of the junction differs from germline and may be a read error. The chain combines TRBV6-6 with TRBJ2-1; 11 positions match TRBD2. The germline gives CDR1 MNHNY, CDR2 SVGAGI (reference sequence). This CDR3 has 14 residues. CDR3 residues: CASSAGTSGRWAIF. CDR3 nucleotides: TGTGCCAGCTCAGCCGGGACTAGCGGTAGATGGGCCATCTTC.

The chain joins TRBV9 to TRBJ2-5; 7 nucleotides align to TRBD1. Germline V gene sequence: CDR1 SGDLS, CDR2 YYNGEE. The CDR3 has 14 amino acids. The V segment lost 3 bases and the J segment 5 bases; nucleotides outside the gene matches: 7. In DNA form, the CDR3 reads TGTGCCAGCAGCGGACTCGACAGGGTGGAGACCCAGTACTTC. This encodes CASSGLDRVETQYF.